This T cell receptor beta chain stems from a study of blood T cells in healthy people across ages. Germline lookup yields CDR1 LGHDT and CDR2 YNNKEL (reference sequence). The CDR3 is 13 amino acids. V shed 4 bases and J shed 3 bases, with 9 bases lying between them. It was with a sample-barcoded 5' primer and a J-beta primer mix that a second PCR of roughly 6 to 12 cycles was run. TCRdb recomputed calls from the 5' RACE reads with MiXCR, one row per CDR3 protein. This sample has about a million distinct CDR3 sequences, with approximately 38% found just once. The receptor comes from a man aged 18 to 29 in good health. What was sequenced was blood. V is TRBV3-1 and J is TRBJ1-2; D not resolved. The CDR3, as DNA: TGTGCCAGCAGCCCGGGAGCCTACTATGGCTACACCTTC. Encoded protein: CASSPGAYYGYTF.